This T cell receptor beta chain emerged from a study of OX40 agonist ivuxolimab in advanced cancers. The germline V gene has CDR1 MNHEY and CDR2 SVGAGI. The CDR3 is 15 amino acids. V gave up 2 bases and J gave up 6 bases, with 17 bases separating them. This table comes from immunoSEQ multiplex PCR, and its TCRdb copy is limited to in-frame clones, with some not included. This table holds approximately 90,000 clones, roughly 89% found once. This TCR came from an adult with an advanced solid tumor such as melanoma, head and neck, liver or kidney cancer. Sequences were derived from CD4+ or CD8+ T cells sorted from blood, sampled in a trial of the OX40 agonist ivuxolimab. The V and J genes are TRBV6-5 and TRBJ2-7; D is perhaps TRBD2 (6 bases). This CDR3 reads CASSYTPGLYTEQYF. In nucleotides, the CDR3 is TGTGCCAGCAGTTACACCCCGGGACTGTATACCGAGCAGTACTTC.